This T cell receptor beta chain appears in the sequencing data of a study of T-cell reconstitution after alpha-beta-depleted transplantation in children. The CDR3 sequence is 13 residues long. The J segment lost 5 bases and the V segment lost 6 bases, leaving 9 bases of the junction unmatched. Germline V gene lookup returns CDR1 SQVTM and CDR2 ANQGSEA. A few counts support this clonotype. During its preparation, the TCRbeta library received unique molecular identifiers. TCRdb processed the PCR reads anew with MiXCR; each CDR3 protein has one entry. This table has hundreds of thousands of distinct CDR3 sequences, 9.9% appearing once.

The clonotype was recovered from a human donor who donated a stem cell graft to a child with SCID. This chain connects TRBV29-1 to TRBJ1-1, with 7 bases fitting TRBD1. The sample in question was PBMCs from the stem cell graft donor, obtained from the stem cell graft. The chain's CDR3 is CSVEPGQKTEAFF. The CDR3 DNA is TGCAGCGTAGAACCGGGACAGAAGACTGAAGCTTTCTTT.